Below are 2 T cell receptor beta chains sequenced from a single sample in a study of CXCR3-negative and CXCR3-positive naive CD8 T cells. Overall study results and limits: Naive CXCR3-positive cells had TRB CDR3s more hydrophobic than those of CXCR3-negative naive cells.

The TRB cDNA libraries were prepared by 5' RACE with UMI labels. TCRdb re-analyzed the 5' RACE reads; it lists each CDR3 protein once, without DNA. In all, the sample yields some 140,000 distinct CDR3 sequences. The antigens of these receptors remain unknown. Source material: naive CXCR3+ CD8+ T cells from blood. The subset: CD45RO-CCR7+CD27+CD95- naive CD8+ T cells expressing CXCR3 (TNR3+). The source of these receptors is a human donor in good health. Some clones in this sample may be carry-over from other donors' samples.

The chain employs TRBV30 and TRBJ1-1. The germline V gene encodes CDR1 GTSNPN and CDR2 SVGIG (reference sequence). CDR3 length: 14 residues. The CDR3 sequence is CAWSIASSSTEAFF.

CDR3 loop: CASSLEEGRPGDSEQYF. The gene calls are TRBV7-9 and TRBJ2-7; lacking DNA, the TRBD2 call made by TCRdb goes unchecked. Per germline, CDR1 SEHNR and CDR2 FQNEAQ (reference sequence). The CDR3 contains 17 residues.